Listed below are T cell receptor beta chains from one sample, sequenced in a study of CD8 T cells in ankylosing spondylitis. TCRdb ran MiXCR on the 5' RACE reads and lists one entry per CDR3 protein. The repertoire includes 100,000 to 150,000 distinct CDR3 sequences, 17% of them detected once, and roughly a third sits in the top ten. The sample consisted of blood, either unsorted or a sorted T cell fraction (not recorded which). The source of these receptors is a male donor with ankylosing spondylitis. Both conserved end residues are part of each CDR3. The order of the fields is J gene, clone size, V gene, D gene, CDR3 DNA, CDR3 protein. A D gene is named only where the DNA matches it firmly. Clone size appears in some rows only: once, few, many, or a class for an expanded clone.

TRBJ1-4 . TRBV15 . TGTGCCACCACCCAGGAGGGGACAACTAATGAAAAACTGTTTTTT CATTQEGTTNEKLFF
TRBJ2-1 few TRBV4-1 TRBD2 TGCGCCAGCAGTCGGACTAGCGGGGCCTCCAATGAGCAGTTCTTC CASSRTSGASNEQFF
TRBJ2-1 few TRBV21-1 . TGTGCCAGCACCGGGACTAGCGGGAGTCTTGCATGCAATGAGCAGTTCTTC CASTGTSGSLACNEQFF
TRBJ2-1 . TRBV6-1 TRBD2 TGTGCCAGCAGGAAAGGGGACAAACTAGCGGGAGCTTACAATGAGCAGTTCTTC CASRKGDKLAGAYNEQFF
TRBJ2-7 . TRBV27 TRBD2 TGTGCCAGCAGTTTATCGGGGACTAGCGGGAGAAGCGAGCAGTACTTC CASSLSGTSGRSEQYF
TRBJ2-1 many TRBV29-1 . TGCAGCGTTGAAGATGCTCGGGTAGGGCAGTTCTTC CSVEDARVGQFF
TRBJ2-7 . TRBV20-1 . TGCAGTGCTAGTACCTCTAGCGACTACGAGCAGTACTTC CSASTSSDYEQYF
TRBJ2-1 . TRBV18 . TGTGCCAGCTCACCGACAGACTACAATGAGCAGTTCTTC CASSPTDYNEQFF
TRBJ2-5 . TRBV2 . TGTGCCAGCAAAATGGGACCCGGGCCCCAAGAGACCCAGTACTTC CASKMGPGPQETQYF
TRBJ1-1 . TRBV4-1 . TGCGCCAGCAGCCATCTGGGTGAGGGTGAAGCTTTCTTT CASSHLGEGEAFF
TRBJ1-1 . TRBV12-3/TRBV12-4 . TGTGCCAGCAGGGAAGGTGGTACTGAAGCTTTCTTT CASREGGTEAFF
TRBJ1-2 many TRBV3-1 . TGTGCCAGCAGCCAAGATACGGGGGGAGACTATGGCTACACCTTC CASSQDTGGDYGYTF
TRBJ2-1 few TRBV7-9 . TGTGCCAGCAGCTTAGAGGAGTCCTACAATGAGCAGTTCTTC CASSLEESYNEQFF
TRBJ2-2 . TRBV6-5 . TGTGCCAGCAGTTTAGGGGGTGGGGAGCTGTTTTTT CASSLGGGELFF
TRBJ2-2 . TRBV29-1 TRBD2 TGCAGCGTTGATGGCGGGAGTAGCACCGGGGAGCTGTTTTTT CSVDGGSSTGELFF
TRBJ2-3 many TRBV11-2 . TGTGCCAGCAGCTTTGCGGGACAGATCACAGATACGCAGTATTTT CASSFAGQITDTQYF
TRBJ2-1 few TRBV28 TRBD1 TGTGCCAGCAGTTCCTGGACAGGGCGGAGCAATGAGCAGTTCTTC CASSSWTGRSNEQFF
TRBJ2-2 . TRBV15 . TGTGCCACCTCACACGCGAGAGCGGAGACCACCGGGGAGCTGTTTTTT CATSHARAETTGELFF
TRBJ2-2 many TRBV5-1 . TGCGCCAGCAGCTTGACAGGCGGGGAGCTGTTTTTT CASSLTGGELFF
TRBJ1-2 . TRBV5-8 . TGTGCCAGCAGCTTGGACAGGGCTGCCTATGGCTACACCTTC CASSLDRAAYGYTF
TRBJ2-1 few TRBV7-8 TRBD2 TGTGCCAGCAGTCGCACTAGCGGGCGTAGCTCCTACAATGAGCAGTTCTTC CASSRTSGRSSYNEQFF
TRBJ2-7 few TRBV7-9 . TGTGCCAGCAGCCCCCGCCCGGGACACATATACGAGCAGTACTTC CASSPRPGHIYEQYF
TRBJ2-1 . TRBV5-6 . TGTGCCAGCAGCTTAGGCCCAGTGAACCTCAATGAGCAGTTCTTC CASSLGPVNLNEQFF
TRBJ1-5 . TRBV27 . TGTGCCAGCAGTTTACGCGGGGGGTGGGGGGCCAATCAGCCCCAGCATTTT CASSLRGGWGANQPQHF
TRBJ2-2 few TRBV2 . TGTGCCAGTAGGGCCCTAGGCGGGGAGCTGTTTTTT CASRALGGELFF
TRBJ2-1 . TRBV6-1 TRBD1 TGTGCCAGTGCCCCGGGACAGGGTACTCGGGGGCAGTTCTTC CASAPGQGTRGQFF
TRBJ2-7 . TRBV28 TRBD2 TGTGCCAGCAGTCTACTAGCGACCTACGAGCAGTACTTC CASSLLATYEQYF
TRBJ2-1 . TRBV11-2 . TGTGCCAGCAGCTTAGATCGGAACTACAATGAGCAGTTCTTC CASSLDRNYNEQFF
TRBJ1-3 few TRBV9 . TGTGCCAGCAGCGAGACTGGAAACACCATATATTTT CASSETGNTIYF
TRBJ2-4 few TRBV6-2/TRBV6-3 TRBD2 TGTGCCAGCAGTGTAACTAGCGGGAACCTCGGTTGGGTTCAGTACTTC CASSVTSGNLGWVQYF
TRBJ2-5 many TRBV13 TRBD2 TGTGCCAGCAGCTTAAGGACTAGGCAAGAGACCCAGTACTTC CASSLRTRQETQYF
TRBJ2-7 few TRBV14 . TGTGCCAGCAGCCAAGGTATGGTGACAACGGATACAGAGCAGTACTTC CASSQGMVTTDTEQYF
TRBJ1-5 few TRBV25-1 . TGTGCCAGCAGTGATTGGGACGGTAATCAGCCCCAGCATTTT CASSDWDGNQPQHF
TRBJ2-7 . TRBV6-6 . TGTGCCAGCAACACGAACAGGGTACACGAGCAGTACTTC CASNTNRVHEQYF
TRBJ2-7 . TRBV5-1 . TGCGCCAGCAGCTTGTCGCGGGGAAAGTACGAGCAGTACTTC CASSLSRGKYEQYF
TRBJ2-7 . TRBV14 TRBD1 TGTGCCAGCAGCCAGGGACAGACCACCTACGAGCAGTACTTC CASSQGQTTYEQYF
TRBJ2-7 . TRBV2 . TGTGCCAGCAGTGCCACCAACTCCTACGAGCAGTACTTC CASSATNSYEQYF
TRBJ1-1 few TRBV20-1 TRBD1 TGCAGTGCCCCCAGGACAGGGCGAGCCTTGAACACTGAAGCTTTCTTT CSAPRTGRALNTEAFF
TRBJ2-1 few TRBV24-1 TRBD2 TGTGCCACCCAGGGAGCGGGACCTTACAATGAGCAGTTCTTC CATQGAGPYNEQFF
TRBJ2-1 few TRBV18 . TGTGCCAGCTCACCATGGGAAGATGATGAGCAGTTCTTC CASSPWEDDEQFF
TRBJ2-1 . TRBV19 TRBD1 TGTGCCAGTAGTATAAGGGGGACAGGATACAATGAGCAGTTCTTC CASSIRGTGYNEQFF
TRBJ2-5 . TRBV3-1 TRBD2 TGTGCCAGCAGCCTCGGACTAGCGCTTCTGGGGCGAGAGACCCAGTACTTC CASSLGLALLGRETQYF
TRBJ2-3 few TRBV11-2 TRBD2 TGTGCCAGCAGCTTTGTTTTTCAGGGCGGGAGGAGCAGGAATACGCAGTATTTT CASSFVFQGGRSRNTQYF
TRBJ2-1 many TRBV29-1 . TGCAGCGTTGAAGAGGATTTGGACAATGAGCAGTTCTTC CSVEEDLDNEQFF
TRBJ1-2 few TRBV29-1 . TGCAGCGTTGAGGGGATTGACGGAGCTAACTATGGCTACACCTTC CSVEGIDGANYGYTF
TRBJ2-1 . TRBV11-1 . TGTGCCAGCAGCAACGGGGGGCGGGGAACCTACAATGAGCAGTTCTTC CASSNGGRGTYNEQFF
TRBJ2-5 few TRBV29-1 . TGCAGCGTTGAAGATGGAAGGGCCGAGAGGGAGACCCAGTACTTC CSVEDGRAERETQYF
TRBJ1-1 few TRBV28 . TGTGCCAGCAGTCCCTCCCCCAGGGACACCACTGAAGCTTTCTTT CASSPSPRDTTEAFF
TRBJ2-1 few TRBV11-3 TRBD1 TGTGCCAGCAGCTTCCACAGGGGTTCCTACAATGAGCAGTTCTTC CASSFHRGSYNEQFF
TRBJ2-7 . TRBV15 . TGTGCCACCAGCTATCCTTCAGGGTCCACCCCCTACGAGCAGTACTTC CATSYPSGSTPYEQYF
TRBJ1-2 . TRBV20-1 TRBD1 TGCAGTGCTAGAGGGGGACAGCCGGCCTATGGCTACACCTTC CSARGGQPAYGYTF
TRBJ2-1 . TRBV10-3 . TGTGCCATCAGTAACCGGGACGAGTACAATGAGCAGTTCTTC CAISNRDEYNEQFF
TRBJ2-7 . TRBV20-1 TRBD2 TGCAGTGCTAGTTGGACTAGCGGCTACGAGCAGTACTTC CSASWTSGYEQYF
TRBJ2-7 . TRBV9 TRBD2 TGTGCCAGCAGCGGACTAGCGGGAGGTCTCTACGAGCAGTACTTC CASSGLAGGLYEQYF
TRBJ1-6 few TRBV27 TRBD1 TGTGCCAGCAGTTTATCTGGGGACAGATGGATCAGCTCCTATAATTCACCCCTCCACTTT CASSLSGDRWISSYNSPLHF
TRBJ1-1 . TRBV27 . TGTGCCAGCAGTTTACGTGGTAGCATGAACACTGAAGCTTTCTTT CASSLRGSMNTEAFF
TRBJ2-1 . TRBV9 TRBD2 TGTGCCAGCAGCGTAGCGGCGGGAGAGAGCTACAATGAGCAGTTCTTC CASSVAAGESYNEQFF
TRBJ1-5 . TRBV13 TRBD1 TGTGCCAGCAGCTTCGGACAGGGGGGAGGTCAGCCCCAGCATTTT CASSFGQGGGQPQHF
TRBJ2-7 . TRBV2 . TGTGCCAGCCGACGGGGCCACGAGCAGTACTTC CASRRGHEQYF